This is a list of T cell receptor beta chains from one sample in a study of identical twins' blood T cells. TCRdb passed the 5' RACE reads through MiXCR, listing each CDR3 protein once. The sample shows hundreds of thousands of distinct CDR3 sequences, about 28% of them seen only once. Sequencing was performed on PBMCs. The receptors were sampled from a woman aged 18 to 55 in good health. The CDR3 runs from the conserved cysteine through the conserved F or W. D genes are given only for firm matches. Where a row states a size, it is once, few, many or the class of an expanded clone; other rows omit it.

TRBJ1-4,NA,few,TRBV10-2,TGCGCCAGCAGTGCTCGCAGGGGAGGCTATGAAAAACTGTTTTTT,CASSARRGGYEKLFF
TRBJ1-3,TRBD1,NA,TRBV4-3,TGCGCCAGCAGCCAAGACAGACAGGGACCCTCTGGAAACACCATATATTTT,CASSQDRQGPSGNTIYF
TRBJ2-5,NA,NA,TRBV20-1,TGCAGTTCTAGATGGACGGGAGTTGAGACCCAGTACTTC,CSSRWTGVETQYF
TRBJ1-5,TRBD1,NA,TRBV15,TGTGCCACCAGCAGATTTAGAGACAGGGCAGGGAATCAGCCCCAGCATTTT,CATSRFRDRAGNQPQHF
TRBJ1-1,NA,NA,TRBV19,TGTGCCAGTAGAGACTCTAACAGGGATGAAGCTTTCTTT,CASRDSNRDEAFF
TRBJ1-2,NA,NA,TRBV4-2,TGTGCCAGCAGCCCCAGGTTAATCAGGGTGATCGACACCTTC,CASSPRLIRVIDTF
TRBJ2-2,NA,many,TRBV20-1,TGCAGTGCTAGAGCGTTACAGGGGAACACCGGGGAGCTGTTTTTT,CSARALQGNTGELFF
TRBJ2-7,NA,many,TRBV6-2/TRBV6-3,TGTGCCAGCAGCCTCACACTAGGACTCGTTTACGAGCAGTACTTC,CASSLTLGLVYEQYF
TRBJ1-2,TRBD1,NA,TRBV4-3,TGCGCCAGCAGCGCCTCCGACAGGGGCCTATACTATGGCTACACCTTC,CASSASDRGLYYGYTF
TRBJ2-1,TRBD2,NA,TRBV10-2,TGCGCCAGCACCTTGTTGGGACTAGCGCCACAAAAAAACAATGAGCAGTTCTTC,CASTLLGLAPQKNNEQFF
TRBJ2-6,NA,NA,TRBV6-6,TGTGCCAGCGTGGACTCTGGGGCCAACGTCCTGACTTTC,CASVDSGANVLTF
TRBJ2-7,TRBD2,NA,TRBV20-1,TGCAGTGCTAGCCTAGCGGGAGGGCCGTACGAGCAGTACTTC,CSASLAGGPYEQYF
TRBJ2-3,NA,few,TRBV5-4,TGTGCCAGCAGAAATCGAGGCACCAGGGCGGGGACGCAGTATTTT,CASRNRGTRAGTQYF
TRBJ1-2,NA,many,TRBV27,TGTGCCAGCAGTCACCGGGCAGGGCTTAACTATGGCTACACCTTC,CASSHRAGLNYGYTF
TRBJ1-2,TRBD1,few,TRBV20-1,TGCAGTGCTAGAGTACTGGCAGGGGGATATGGCTACACCTTC,CSARVLAGGYGYTF
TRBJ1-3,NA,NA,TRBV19,TGTGCCAGTAGTATAAGGACAGCGAGCTCTGGAAACACCATATATTTT,CASSIRTASSGNTIYF
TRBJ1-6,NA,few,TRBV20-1,TGCAGTGCCCTGTCCGGACAGCATAATTCACCCCTCCACTTT,CSALSGQHNSPLHF